In this sample, the clone carrying this TCR beta chain turned up a few times. This specimen comes from a study of patients and donors after allogeneic stem cell transplantation. Using its own MiXCR run on the RT-PCR reads, TCRdb lists one record per CDR3 protein. The sample yields 15,000 to 20,000 distinct CDR3 sequences, around a quarter seen once. This receptor was identified in a human donor who was either an allogeneic HSCT recipient or a stem cell or donor lymphocyte infusion donor (not recorded which). It is not recorded whose cells these are; they may come from a transplant donor. Material for sequencing was blood, either unsorted or a sorted T cell fraction (not recorded which).

In nucleotides, the CDR3 is TGTGCCAGCTCACCCGGGTCGAGTACTGAAGCTTTCTTT. It specifies CASSPGSSTEAFF. The J gene is TRBJ1-1, the V gene TRBV18; no definite D call. From germline, CDR1 is KGHSH and CDR2 LQKENI. The CDR3 has 13 residues. V was cut by 3 bases and J by 5 bases, with 10 bases left in between.